Shown below are 4 T cell receptor beta chains from a single sample sequenced in a study of T cells in Graves' hyperthyroidism and ophthalmopathy. RNA transcripts yielded amplified TCR beta CDR3 regions. The TCR CDR3 first-round RT-PCR relied on the HTBI primer set. TCRdb re-called the multiplex PCR reads through MiXCR, storing one row per CDR3 protein. The table records about 560,000 distinct CDR3 sequences, around a sixth of them present only once. The material sequenced was blood. All receptors come from a woman aged 30 to 39 with Graves' hyperthyroidism.

Many counts were recorded for this clonotype. V and J are TRBV20-1 and TRBJ1-2; 7 bases map to TRBD1. With V trimmed by 4 bases and J by 7 bases, 9 bases remained unmatched. The CDR3 contains 13 residues. In germline, CDR1 is DFQATT, CDR2 SNEGSKA (reference sequence). Here the CDR3 reads CSATEEGAVGYTF. Written as DNA, the CDR3 is TGCAGTGCTACAGAGGAGGGGGCGGTTGGCTACACCTTC.

This clonotype was observed a handful of times. This rearrangement joins TRBV12-3 or TRBV12-4 to TRBJ2-1; D perhaps matches TRBD1 (6 bases). This CDR3 is built from 14 residues. Trimming stripped 7 bases from V and 5 bases from J, with 15 bases between. The CDR3 loop reads CASNTGSEDNEQFF. The CDR3 DNA is TGTGCCAGCAACACAGGGTCGGAGGACAATGAGCAGTTCTTC.

This clonotype was recorded at least ten times. The J gene is TRBJ2-1, the V gene TRBV2; D perhaps matches TRBD2 (6 bases). V was pared by 7 bases and J by 12 bases, with 22 bases between. Germline values: CDR1 SNHLY, CDR2 FYNNEI. This CDR3 has 14 residues. This chain's CDR3 is CASKEDYPQRTQFF. The CDR3 DNA sequence: TGTGCCAGCAAGGAGGACTACCCCCAGAGGACGCAGTTCTTC. The variable domain in full, with the rest retrieved from reference TRBV2 and TRBJ2-1, is EPEVTQTPSHQVTQMGQEVILRCVPISNHLYFYWYRQILGQKVEFLVSFYNNEISEKSEIFDDQFSVERPDGSNFTLKIRSTKLEDSAMYFCASKEDYPQRTQFFGPGTRLTVL.

This clonotype has at least ten counts. V is TRBV20-1 and J is TRBJ1-1; TRBD1 aligns across 10 bases. The CDR3 has 14 amino acids. Germline V gene sequence: CDR1 DFQATT, CDR2 SNEGSKA (reference sequence). V lost 0 bases to trimming and J lost 4 bases; unmatched junction nucleotides: 2. The CDR3 DNA is TGCAGTGCTAGAGATCGGACAGGGGGCACTGAAGCTTTCTTT. Translating it yields CSARDRTGGTEAFF.